These 8 T cell receptor beta chains share one sample of origin, sequenced in a study of CD8 T cells in Susac syndrome. Roughly 0.5 to 1 ug RNA was reverse transcribed with random hexamers. MiXCR, applied by TCRdb to the immunoSEQ multiplex PCR reads, yields one record per CDR3 protein. The repertoire holds over 130,000 distinct CDR3 sequences, around 93% seen once, with approximately 0.13% in the top ten. The sequenced sample consisted of CD4+ T cells from PBMCs. The source of these receptors is a human donor with Susac syndrome.

The V and J genes are TRBV21-1 and TRBJ2-1. TRBV21-1 is listed as a pseudogene. CDR3 length equals 11 residues. CDR3 in amino acids: CASSLRCEQFF. In nucleotides, the CDR3 is TGTGCCAGCAGCCTAAGGTGCGAGCAGTTCTTC.

This clonotype was seen a handful of times. This chain connects TRBV28 to TRBJ1-1; D gene unclear. V was cut by 1 base and J by 0 bases, with 3 bases left in between. Germline V gene data show CDR1 as MDHEN and CDR2 as SYDVKM. This CDR3 has 13 residues. CDR3 DNA: TGTGCCAGCAGTTTATACTTGAACACTGAAGCTTTCTTT. Translating it yields CASSLYLNTEAFF.

V and J are TRBV6-1 and TRBJ2-7; weak D call: TRBD1 (6 bases). Germline V CDR1 and CDR2: MNHNS, SASEGT. The ends were cut back, 5 bases at V and 7 bases at J, with 12 bases in the middle. This CDR3 is 12 amino acids long. CDR3 DNA sequence: TGTGCCAGCAGTTCTACAGGGTGGGAGCAGTACTTC. Translated, it gives CASSSTGWEQYF.

This rearrangement joins TRBV7-3 to TRBJ2-5; 7 bases agree with TRBD1. CDR1 and CDR2 from the germline V gene are SGHTA and FQGTGA. The CDR3 is made up of 14 amino acids. Germline trimming cut 5 bases from V and 5 bases from J; bases unmatched to any gene: 8. The CDR3 DNA sequence: TGTGCCAGCAGCCCAGGACAGGCTGGGGAGACCCAGTACTTC. It is translated as CASSPGQAGETQYF. Full variable domain (outside the CDR3, taken from reference TRBV7-3 and TRBJ2-5): GAGVSQTPSNKVTEKGKYVELRCDPISGHTALYWYRQSLGQGPEFLIYFQGTGAADDSGLPNDRFFAVRPEGSVSTLKIQRTERGDSAVYLCASSPGQAGETQYFGPGTRLLVL.

This chain uses TRBV4-1 with TRBJ2-3; D ambiguous. Trimming removed 6 bases at V and 1 base at J, with 8 bases between. This CDR3 is built from 13 residues. Per the germline V gene, CDR1 is MGHRA and CDR2 is YSYEKL. The CDR3 here is CASRHTGTDTQYF. The CDR3 DNA sequence: TGCGCCAGCAGACACACGGGCACAGATACGCAGTATTTT.

CDR3 sequence reads: CAWSVLFWDREDYTF. In DNA, the CDR3 is TGTGCCTGGAGTGTACTGTTTTGGGACAGGGAAGACTACACCTTC. This chain uses TRBV30 with TRBJ1-2; the match to TRBD1 covers 9 bases. Trimming cost V 0 bases and J 10 bases; bases outside gene matches: 12. Germline V gives CDR1 GTSNPN, CDR2 SVGIG (reference sequence). The CDR3 has 15 amino acids.

J is TRBJ2-3 and V is TRBV24-1; D might be TRBD2 (6 bases). Between the trimmed V and J ends, which lost 3 bases and 1 base, there was a span of 16 bases. The germline V gene encodes CDR1 KGHDR and CDR2 SFDVKD. This CDR3 contains 17 residues. The CDR3 DNA follows: TGTGCCACCAGTGATCCGGGGAAGGGAGGCCGCACAGATACGCAGTATTTT. This sequence encodes CATSDPGKGGRTDTQYF.

The V and J genes are TRBV15 and TRBJ1-5; 7 bases line up with TRBD1. The germline V gene has CDR1 LNHNV and CDR2 YYDKDF (reference sequence). The V and J ends lost 0 bases and 3 bases, in that order; junction bases with no gene match: 5. The CDR3 extends over 16 amino acids. Here the CDR3 DNA reads TGTGCCACCAGCAGAGACGACAGGGTTCTCAATCAGCCCCAGCATTTT. Its translation is CATSRDDRVLNQPQHF.